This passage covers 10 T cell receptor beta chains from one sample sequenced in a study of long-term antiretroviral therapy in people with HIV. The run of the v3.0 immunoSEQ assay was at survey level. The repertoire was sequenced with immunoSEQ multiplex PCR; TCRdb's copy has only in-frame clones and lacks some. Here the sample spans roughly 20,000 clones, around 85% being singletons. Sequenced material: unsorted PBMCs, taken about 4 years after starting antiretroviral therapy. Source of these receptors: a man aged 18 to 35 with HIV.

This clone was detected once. CDR3 bases: TGTGCCAGCAGCTTAGCTGCCTCGAACACTGAAGCTTTCTTT. This sequence encodes CASSLAASNTEAFF. The chain is built from TRBV7-2 and TRBJ1-1, with D unclear. CDR3 length: 14 residues. V lost 0 bases, J lost 1 base, and 6 bases lay in between. Germline V lookup: CDR1 SGHTA, CDR2 FQGNSA.

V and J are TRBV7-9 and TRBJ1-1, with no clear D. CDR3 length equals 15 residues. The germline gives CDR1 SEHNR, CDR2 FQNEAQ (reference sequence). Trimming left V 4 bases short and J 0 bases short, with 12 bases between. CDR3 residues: CASSSDLEMNTEAFF. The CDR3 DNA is TGTGCCAGCAGCTCAGACCTGGAAATGAACACTGAAGCTTTCTTT.

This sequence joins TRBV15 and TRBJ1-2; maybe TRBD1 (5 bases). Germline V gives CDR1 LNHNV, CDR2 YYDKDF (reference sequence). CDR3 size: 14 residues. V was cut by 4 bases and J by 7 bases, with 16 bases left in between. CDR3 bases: TGTGCCACCAGCACGACGACAGCATCAACTGGCTACACCTTC. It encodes CATSTTTASTGYTF.

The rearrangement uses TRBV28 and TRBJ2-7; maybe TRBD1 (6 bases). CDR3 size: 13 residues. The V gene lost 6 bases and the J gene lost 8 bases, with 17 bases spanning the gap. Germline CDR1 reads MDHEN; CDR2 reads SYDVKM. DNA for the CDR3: TGTGCCAGCAGCCTCAGGGGCAGGGAGAAGCAGTACTTC. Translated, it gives CASSLRGREKQYF.

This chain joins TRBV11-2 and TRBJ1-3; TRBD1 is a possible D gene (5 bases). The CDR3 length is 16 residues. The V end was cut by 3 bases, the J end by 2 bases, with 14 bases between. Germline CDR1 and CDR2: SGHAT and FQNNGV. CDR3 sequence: CASSFYRGRPGNTIYF. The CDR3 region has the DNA TGTGCCAGCAGCTTTTATCGGGGCCGGCCTGGAAACACCATATATTTT. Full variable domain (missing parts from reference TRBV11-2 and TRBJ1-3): EAGVAQSPRYKIIEKRQSVAFWCNPISGHATLYWYQQILGQGPKLLIQFQNNGVVDDSQLPKDRFSAERLKGVDSTLKIQPAKLEDSAVYLCASSFYRGRPGNTIYFGEGSWLTVV.

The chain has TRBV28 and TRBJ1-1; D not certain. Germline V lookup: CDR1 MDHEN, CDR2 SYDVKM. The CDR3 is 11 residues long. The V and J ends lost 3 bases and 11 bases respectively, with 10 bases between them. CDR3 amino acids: CASSFSRVAFF. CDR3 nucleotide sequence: TGTGCCAGCAGTTTTTCGAGGGTGGCTTTCTTT.

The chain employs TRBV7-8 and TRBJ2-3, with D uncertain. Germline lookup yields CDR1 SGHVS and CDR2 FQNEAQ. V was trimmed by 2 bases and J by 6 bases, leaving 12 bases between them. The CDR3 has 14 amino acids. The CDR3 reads CASSLTGPRDTQYF. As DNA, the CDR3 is TGTGCCAGCAGCTTAACTGGCCCGAGGGATACGCAGTATTTT.

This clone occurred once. Written as DNA, the CDR3 is TGTGCCTGGACAATAGGTGGGTGGAACACTGAAGCTTTCTTT. Translating it yields CAWTIGGWNTEAFF. This chain links TRBV30 with TRBJ1-1, with no clear D. In germline, CDR1 is GTSNPN, CDR2 SVGIG (reference sequence). The V end was cut by 4 bases, the J end by 1 base, with 13 bases between. CDR3 length equals 14 residues.

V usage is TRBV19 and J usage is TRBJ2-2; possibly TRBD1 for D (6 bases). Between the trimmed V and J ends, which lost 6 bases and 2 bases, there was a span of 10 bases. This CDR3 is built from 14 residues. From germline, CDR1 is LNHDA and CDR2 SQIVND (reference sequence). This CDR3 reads CASRRDKNTGELFF. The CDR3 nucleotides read TGTGCCAGTAGGAGGGACAAAAACACCGGGGAGCTGTTTTTT.

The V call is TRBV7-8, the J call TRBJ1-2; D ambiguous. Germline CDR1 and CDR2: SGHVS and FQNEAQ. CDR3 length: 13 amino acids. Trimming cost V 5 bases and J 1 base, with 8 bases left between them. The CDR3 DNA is TGTGCCAGCAGCGCCACGAATAACTATGGCTACACCTTC. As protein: CASSATNNYGYTF.